The 30 T cell receptor beta chains in this list originate from one sample, sequenced in a study of T cells in Graves' hyperthyroidism and ophthalmopathy. RNA transcripts provided the source from which TCR beta CDR3 regions were amplified. First-round RT-PCR targeting the TCR CDR3 was performed with the HTBI primer set. MiXCR, run by TCRdb on the multiplex PCR reads, gives a single entry per CDR3 protein. Of roughly 150,000 distinct CDR3 sequences listed, over 7.5% are singletons. Sequencing input: blood. Every receptor here comes from a woman younger than 30 with Graves' hyperthyroidism that later progressed to Graves' ophthalmopathy.

Many counts were recorded for this clonotype. V is TRBV20-1 and J is TRBJ2-7; D remains ambiguous. V gave up 3 bases and J gave up 6 bases, with 15 bases separating them. The CDR3 is 13 amino acids. Germline V gene data show CDR1 as DFQATT and CDR2 as SNEGSKA (reference sequence). CDR3 coding DNA: TGCAGTGCTAGCCAATGGGAAGCGCCCGAGCAGTACTTC. It codes for CSASQWEAPEQYF.

The sample holds many counts of this clonotype. The chain links TRBV24-1 to TRBJ2-2, with 9 bases aligning to TRBD1. V shed 2 bases, J shed 3 bases, and the junction held 3 bases outside the gene matches. CDR3 length equals 16 residues. Germline V gene lookup returns CDR1 KGHDR and CDR2 SFDVKD. CDR3 in amino acids: CATSDSGQGYTGELFF. DNA of the CDR3: TGTGCCACCAGTGATTCGGGACAGGGTTACACCGGGGAGCTGTTTTTT.

J is TRBJ2-2 and V is TRBV9, with D hard to call. Looked up from germline, CDR1 is SGDLS and CDR2 is YYNGEE. Trimming took off 7 bases at V and 1 base at J, with 14 bases between the two ends. The CDR3 length is 15 residues. The CDR3 loop is CASGPRQENTGELFF. CDR3 sequence (DNA): TGTGCCAGCGGCCCGAGGCAGGAGAACACCGGGGAGCTGTTTTTT.

The rearrangement joins TRBV27 to TRBJ2-7, with TRBD2 matching over 12 bases. The V gene end was trimmed by 5 bases and the J gene end by 4 bases; junction bases not matched to a gene: 6. The CDR3 totals 15 residues. CDR1 and CDR2 (germline): MNHEY, SMNVEV (reference sequence). The CDR3, as DNA: TGTGCCAGCAGTATGACTAGCGGGAGTACATACGAGCAGTACTTC. This translates into CASSMTSGSTYEQYF.

This clonotype showed up just a few times. V gene TRBV24-1 combines with J gene TRBJ2-1, with a tentative D call TRBD2 (6 bases). V lost 6 bases and J 7 bases, leaving 12 bases between the germline ends. The CDR3 is made up of 13 amino acids. Germline CDR1 is KGHDR and CDR2 is SFDVKD. CDR3 nucleotide sequence: TGTGCCACCAGTTCGTGGCGGGAAAATGAGCAGTTCTTC. Protein product: CATSSWRENEQFF.

The table lists this clonotype with many counts. This chain links TRBV20-1 with TRBJ2-2; no definite D call. Deletions cut 0 bases from V and 3 bases from J, with 11 bases between. Germline lookup yields CDR1 DFQATT and CDR2 SNEGSKA (reference sequence). This CDR3 contains 15 residues. This CDR3 reads CSAREGDSDTGELFF. The CDR3 bases are TGCAGTGCTAGAGAAGGTGATAGTGACACCGGGGAGCTGTTTTTT.

The chain employs TRBV4-1 and TRBJ1-1; D unclear. This CDR3 contains 12 residues. Germline V gives CDR1 MGHRA, CDR2 YSYEKL. Trimming took 0 bases from V and 7 from J, leaving 6 bases between them. The CDR3 nucleotides are TGCGCCAGCAGCCAAGATCGGTTTGAAGCTTTCTTT. Amino acids: CASSQDRFEAFF.

The sample holds many counts of this clonotype. J is TRBJ2-1 and V is TRBV27; 15 bases are shared with TRBD2. The V segment lost 2 bases and the J segment 4 bases; nucleotides outside the gene matches: 3. CDR1 is MNHEY, CDR2 SMNVEV, per germline (reference sequence). There are 17 residues in the CDR3. Here the CDR3 DNA reads TGTGCCAGCAGTTTAAGGACTAGCGGGAGGGTTTACAATGAGCAGTTCTTC. Encoded protein: CASSLRTSGRVYNEQFF.

This clonotype occurred many times. The chain employs TRBV20-1 and TRBJ2-5; D gene ambiguous. CDR3 length equals 14 residues. The ends were cut back, 5 bases at V and 4 bases at J, with 17 bases in the middle. CDR1 is DFQATT and CDR2 is SNEGSKA in the germline V gene (reference sequence). The CDR3 here is CSALLERIRETQYF. CDR3 bases: TGCAGTGCTCTCCTCGAACGAATAAGAGAGACCCAGTACTTC.

This clonotype occurred many times. V is TRBV11-2 and J is TRBJ2-1, with TRBD1 identical over 9 bases. Germline loops: CDR1 SGHAT, CDR2 FQNNGV. Losses at the gene ends were 5 bases for V and 7 bases for J; bases not matched to a gene: 12. The CDR3 loop spans 16 amino acids. Here the CDR3 DNA reads TGTGCCAGCAGCCCCCGGGGACAGGGAGCGATAAATGAGCAGTTCTTC. Amino acids: CASSPRGQGAINEQFF. Full variable domain (remainder filled in from reference TRBV11-2 and TRBJ2-1): EAGVAQSPRYKIIEKRQSVAFWCNPISGHATLYWYQQILGQGPKLLIQFQNNGVVDDSQLPKDRFSAERLKGVDSTLKIQPAKLEDSAVYLCASSPRGQGAINEQFFGPGTRLTVL.

V is TRBV2 and J is TRBJ1-2; D remains ambiguous. Germline V gives CDR1 SNHLY, CDR2 FYNNEI. V was shortened by 8 bases and J by 3 bases, with 13 bases between the two germline ends. The CDR3 has 13 amino acids. The CDR3 region is CASESGTDYGYTF. In DNA form, the CDR3 reads TGTGCCAGCGAGTCAGGAACAGACTATGGCTACACCTTC.

The chain uses TRBV4-1 and TRBJ2-3, with 7 positions matching TRBD2. This CDR3 contains 16 residues. V was pared by 6 bases and J by 0 bases, with 9 bases of the junction left unmatched. Germline V gene sequence: CDR1 MGHRA, CDR2 YSYEKL. CDR3 sequence: CASRLQAGSSTDTQYF. CDR3 DNA: TGCGCCAGCAGACTACAAGCGGGGTCTAGCACAGATACGCAGTATTTT.

The chain uses TRBV7-8 and TRBJ1-6, with unresolved D. V was shortened by 5 bases and J by 7 bases, with 15 bases between the two germline ends. The CDR3 extends over 15 amino acids. The germline V gene encodes CDR1 SGHVS and CDR2 FQNEAQ. This CDR3 reads CASSPTDGYNSPLHF. CDR3 DNA: TGTGCCAGCAGCCCAACAGACGGATACAATTCACCCCTCCACTTT.

The table lists this clonotype with many counts. The chain is built from TRBV12-3 or TRBV12-4 and TRBJ2-2; D remains ambiguous. This CDR3 has 17 amino acids. Trimming stripped 3 bases from V and 5 bases from J, with 19 bases between. Written as DNA, the CDR3 is TGTGCCAGCAGTTTGATTTATGGCGGCCAGGTTACCGGGGAGCTGTTTTTT. It encodes CASSLIYGGQVTGELFF.

The rearrangement uses TRBV5-8 and TRBJ1-1; the D is unclear. This CDR3 comprises 13 residues. Trimming cost V 5 bases and J 1 base, with 9 bases left between them. The germline V gene encodes CDR1 SGHTS and CDR2 YDEGEE. CDR3 residues: CASRPGPNTEAFF. CDR3 nucleotide sequence: TGTGCCAGCAGACCCGGGCCGAACACTGAAGCTTTCTTT. Full variable domain (rest looked up from reference TRBV5-8 and TRBJ1-1): EAGVTQSPTHLIKTRGQQATLRCSPISGHTSVYWYQQALGLGLQFLLWYDEGEERNRGNFPPRFSGRQFPNYSSELNVNALELEDSALYLCASRPGPNTEAFFGQGTRLTVV.

Ten or more counts support this clonotype. This rearrangement joins TRBV11-2 to TRBJ1-1; weak D call: TRBD1 (6 bases). Germline lookup yields CDR1 SGHAT and CDR2 FQNNGV. V lost 4 bases, J lost 4 bases, and 16 bases lay in between. This CDR3 region has 15 residues. The CDR3 reads CASSSPVQGFTEAFF. The CDR3 DNA is TGTGCCAGCAGCTCTCCGGTACAGGGTTTCACTGAAGCTTTCTTT.

The chain uses TRBV18 and TRBJ2-3; D not certain. Germline lookup yields CDR1 KGHSH and CDR2 LQKENI. The CDR3 totals 14 residues. V was cut by 2 bases and J by 1 base, with 7 bases left in between. This CDR3 reads CASSPLVGTDTQYF. CDR3 nucleotides: TGTGCCAGCTCACCATTAGTCGGCACAGATACGCAGTATTTT.

This clonotype was seen repeatedly, ten times or more. CDR3 nucleotide sequence: TGTGCCAGTACCCCCGGCTCTGGGCAGGCGAACACTGAAGCTTTCTTT. Translated: CASTPGSGQANTEAFF. V gene TRBV19 combines with J gene TRBJ1-1; D is undetermined. V was trimmed by 7 bases and J by 1 base, leaving 19 bases between them. The V gene's germline CDR1 is LNHDA and CDR2 SQIVND (reference sequence). CDR3 length: 16 amino acids.

This clonotype was recorded at least ten times. This chain joins TRBV7-9 and TRBJ1-2; no clear D. The germline CDR1 and CDR2 sequences are SEHNR and FQNEAQ (reference sequence). The CDR3 loop spans 12 amino acids. V lost 3 bases to trimming and J lost 0 bases, with 2 bases between them. In nucleotides, the CDR3 is TGTGCCAGCAGCTTTTCTAACTATGGCTACACCTTC. Translation: CASSFSNYGYTF.

There are many counts of this clonotype. The J gene is TRBJ2-5, the V gene TRBV30; 15 bases agree with TRBD2. The CDR3 spans 14 residues. Germline assignment: CDR1 GTSNPN and CDR2 SVGIG (reference sequence). J lost 5 bases, V lost 5 bases, and 3 bases had no gene match. The CDR3 loop is CAWGLAGGRETQYF. The CDR3 nucleotides are TGTGCCTGGGGACTAGCGGGGGGGCGGGAGACCCAGTACTTC.

Concerning this clonotype itself: Given a much more abundant clone one base away, this may be a read error. V usage is TRBV28 and J usage is TRBJ2-1; 13 bases are a match to TRBD2. CDR1 and CDR2 from the germline V gene are MDHEN and SYDVKM. The CDR3 is 15 amino acids. Unmatched junction bases numbered 8, after V lost 6 bases and J lost 9 bases. The CDR3 loop is CASRWTSGSLSEQFF. CDR3 DNA sequence: TGTGCCAGCAGGTGGACTAGCGGGAGTCTAAGTGAGCAGTTCTTC.

This chain uses TRBV5-4 with TRBJ2-7, with D unresolved. The CDR3 spans 14 residues. The germline gives CDR1 SGHNT, CDR2 YYREEE (reference sequence). The germline V and J ends were trimmed by 3 bases and 2 bases, with 12 bases remaining between them. DNA for the CDR3: TGTGCCAGCAGCTCTCGGCGGTCCCCCTACGAGCAGTACTTC. Residues: CASSSRRSPYEQYF.

This clonotype was observed at least ten times. The genes are TRBV20-1 and TRBJ1-1, with 10 bases fitting TRBD1. After removal of 2 bases from V and 1 base from J, the junction contained 13 bases not matched to a gene. The CDR3 length is 18 residues. The V gene's germline CDR1 is DFQATT and CDR2 SNEGSKA (reference sequence). This CDR3 reads CSARRDRGFSSGNTEAFF. CDR3 bases: TGCAGTGCTAGAAGGGACAGGGGATTTTCGTCCGGGAACACTGAAGCTTTCTTT.

This clonotype was recorded at least ten times. V and J are TRBV20-1 and TRBJ2-7; weak D call: TRBD2 (7 bases). Trimming took off 3 bases at V and 2 bases at J, with 14 bases between the two ends. The CDR3 length is 14 residues. Germline V gives CDR1 DFQATT, CDR2 SNEGSKA (reference sequence). The CDR3 region is CSASRGGRAYEQYF. The CDR3 nucleotides read TGCAGTGCTAGTCGAGGGGGGAGGGCCTACGAGCAGTACTTC.

There are many counts of this clonotype. The chain has TRBV7-8 and TRBJ2-7, with 12 bases matching TRBD2. Germline CDR1 SGHVS, CDR2 FQNEAQ. The CDR3 runs 16 residues. V gave up 3 bases and J gave up 3 bases; unmatched junction bases: 6. In nucleotides, the CDR3 is TGTGCCAGCAGCTTTTCAGCTAGCGGGGGGGACTACGAGCAGTACTTC. Protein: CASSFSASGGDYEQYF.

This clonotype occurred many times. The rearrangement uses TRBV20-1 and TRBJ1-1; D possibly corresponds to TRBD1 (6 bases). The CDR3 length is 13 residues. Trimming stripped 3 bases from V and 6 bases from J, with 14 bases between. Germline V gene sequence: CDR1 DFQATT, CDR2 SNEGSKA (reference sequence). The DNA for the CDR3 is TGCAGTGCTAGTTTTACAGGGCCAGCTGAAGCTTTCTTT. Amino acids: CSASFTGPAEAFF.

This clonotype has ten or more counts. CDR3 sequence (DNA): TGCAGTGCTGGGGATGTCGGACAGGGAAATGGCTACACCTTC. It encodes CSAGDVGQGNGYTF. J is TRBJ1-2 and V is TRBV20-1, with TRBD1 identical over 8 bases. CDR1 is DFQATT and CDR2 is SNEGSKA in the germline V gene (reference sequence). The V segment lost 5 bases and the J segment 6 bases; nucleotides outside the gene matches: 11. This CDR3 comprises 14 residues.

This clonotype was recorded many times. The chain is built from TRBV7-8 and TRBJ1-1, with D maybe TRBD1 (5 bases). This CDR3 region has 13 residues. Germline-derived CDR1 and CDR2 are SGHVS and FQNEAQ. Trimming shortened V by 5 bases and J by 0 bases, and 7 bases separated the two germline ends. The CDR3 spells CASSAQVNTEAFF. The DNA of the CDR3 is TGTGCCAGCAGCGCACAGGTGAACACTGAAGCTTTCTTT.

This clonotype was detected a few times. The rearrangement uses TRBV12-3 or TRBV12-4 and TRBJ2-2; TRBD2 matches at 12 bases. The CDR3 sequence is 15 residues long. The V and J ends lost 6 bases and 6 bases, in that order; junction bases with no gene match: 5. For the CDR3, the DNA is TGTGCCAGCAGGGCTAGCGGGAGGGCGCCCGGGGAGCTGTTTTTT. This sequence encodes CASRASGRAPGELFF.

This clonotype has a count of ten or more. The chain uses TRBV28 and TRBJ2-1; 15 nucleotides line up with TRBD2. This CDR3 has 16 amino acids. CDR1 is MDHEN, CDR2 SYDVKM, per germline. Trimming at V came to 6 bases and at J to 7 bases, leaving 7 bases not matched to a gene. The CDR3 coding sequence is TGTGCCAGCAGCCCCGGACTAGCGGGGGGGCCAAATGAGCAGTTCTTC. Its translation: CASSPGLAGGPNEQFF.